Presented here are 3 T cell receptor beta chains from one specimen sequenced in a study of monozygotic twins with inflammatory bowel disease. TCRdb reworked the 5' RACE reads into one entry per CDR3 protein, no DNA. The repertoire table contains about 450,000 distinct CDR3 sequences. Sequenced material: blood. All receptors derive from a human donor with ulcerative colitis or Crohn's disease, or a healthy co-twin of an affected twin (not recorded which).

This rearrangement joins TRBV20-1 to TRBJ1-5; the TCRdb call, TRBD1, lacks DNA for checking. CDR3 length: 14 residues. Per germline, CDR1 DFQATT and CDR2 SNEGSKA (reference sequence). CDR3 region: CSAYRQGLNQPQHF.

The CDR3 region is CASSRQSYEQYF. V and J are TRBV18 and TRBJ2-7. Germline V lookup: CDR1 KGHSH, CDR2 LQKENI. The CDR3 totals 12 residues.

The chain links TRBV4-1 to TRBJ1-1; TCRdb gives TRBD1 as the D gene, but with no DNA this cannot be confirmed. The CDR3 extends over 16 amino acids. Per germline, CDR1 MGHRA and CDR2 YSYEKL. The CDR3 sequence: CASSQDQVGVSGAAFF.